The rows below give T cell receptor beta chains drawn from one sample of a study of blood T cell repertoires in COVID-19. Assay used: immunoSEQ multiplex PCR; TCRdb lists only in-frame clones, some missing. The sample has roughly 150,000 clones, more than 70% seen once. The sequencing sample was made of peripheral blood. These receptors came from a human donor in a cohort sampled during active COVID-19. Both conserved end residues are part of each CDR3. The D gene is left open where the match is weak. The listing skips clone size in some rows; elsewhere it reads once, few, many or a size class.

d_call j_call clone_size v_call cdr3_nt cdr3_aa
TRBD1 TRBJ1-2 . TRBV7-8 TGTGCCAGCAGCTTAGGGGACAGGGGGCATGGCTACACCTTC CASSLGDRGHGYTF
. TRBJ2-7 . TRBV7-9 TGTGCCAGCAGCAATAATCCTACCTACGAGCAGTACTTC CASSNNPTYEQYF
. TRBJ2-7 once TRBV12-5 TGTGCTAGTGGTTCTTCTTCTCTCCCGTACTTC CASGSSSLPYF
TRBD1 TRBJ1-2 . TRBV7-9 TGTGCCAGCAGCTTAGCGTCGGACAGGGTAACTGGCTACACCTTC CASSLASDRVTGYTF
TRBD1 TRBJ1-4 once TRBV7-9 TGTGCCAGCAGCCCTCTGGGACAGGCGAGGTCGGGAAAACTGTTTTTT CASSPLGQARSGKLFF
. TRBJ2-7 . TRBV27 TGTGCCAGCAGTTTATATGCCGGGGAGTACGAGCAGTACTTC CASSLYAGEYEQYF
. TRBJ1-2 . TRBV25-1 TGTGCCAGCAGCGACAGGCTGGGCTATGGCTACACCTTC CASSDRLGYGYTF
TRBD2 TRBJ2-1 . TRBV11-3 TGTGCCAGCAGCCCACGTGGCGGGGGGGCCGGGAGCTCCTACAATGAGCAGTTCTTC CASSPRGGGAGSSYNEQFF
. TRBJ1-2 . TRBV5-5 TGTGCCAGCAGCCTCCGCGGACCGGGGGGCTACACCTTC CASSLRGPGGYTF
. TRBJ1-2 once TRBV30 TGTGCCTGGTATTTTGGGTCTGGGAGAGATGGCTATGGCTACACCTTC CAWYFGSGRDGYGYTF
TRBD1 TRBJ2-7 . TRBV30 TGTGCCTGGAGGGACACAGGGGATCCTGCGCGATACGAGCAGTACTTC CAWRDTGDPARYEQYF
. TRBJ2-5 . TRBV19 TGTGCCACCAAGCCGGTAGGAGGGGTACAAGAGACCCAGTACTTC CATKPVGGVQETQYF
. TRBJ1-2 . TRBV9 TGTGCCAGCAGCGTAGGGATCGACAGTAACTATGGCTACACCTTC CASSVGIDSNYGYTF
. TRBJ1-5 . TRBV23-1 TGCGCCAGCAGTCAATCGGGGGAGGCGGGCAATCAGCCCCAGCATTTT CASSQSGEAGNQPQHF
. TRBJ2-5 . TRBV4-2 TGTGCCAGCAGCCCGGAAGCTAGCGTTCGGACCCAGTACTTC CASSPEASVRTQYF
TRBD2 TRBJ2-2 . TRBV11-2 TGTGCCAGCAGCTCACAGCGGGGGGCGATCACCGGGGAGCTGTTTTTT CASSSQRGAITGELFF
. TRBJ1-6 . TRBV19 TGTGCCAGTAGTCGACGGGGGGGCGCGAATAATTCACCCCTCCACTTT CASSRRGGANNSPLHF
. TRBJ1-2 . TRBV27 TGTGCCAGCAGTCAACAGGGAAACTTTGGCTACACCTTC CASSQQGNFGYTF
TRBD1 TRBJ1-6 . TRBV27 TGTGCCAGCAGTCCATTCCGGGACAGGGGAAATTCACCCCTCCACTTT CASSPFRDRGNSPLHF
. TRBJ2-5 . TRBV29-1 TGCAGCGTTGTACTTGCGGCGGAGACCCAGTACTTC CSVVLAAETQYF
. TRBJ2-5 . TRBV27 TGTGCCAGCAGTTTATCGGTTGACTGGGAGACCCAGTACTTC CASSLSVDWETQYF
TRBD1 TRBJ1-4 . TRBV7-8 TGTGCCAGCAGCTTAGGACAGGGCTATAATGAAAAACTGTTTTTT CASSLGQGYNEKLFF
TRBD1 TRBJ1-1 . TRBV2 TGTGCCAGCAGTCCAGGGGGCCGGGGCACTGAAGCTTTCTTT CASSPGGRGTEAFF
. TRBJ2-2 once TRBV12-3/TRBV12-4 . CASSPRPGSCFF
. TRBJ1-2 . TRBV3-1/TRBV3-2 TGTGCCAGCAGCCAAGACAGAGGTGGCTACACCTTC CASSQDRGGYTF
TRBD1 TRBJ2-1 . TRBV5-5 TGTGCCAGCAGCTCAATTCAGGGGGCATCCTACAATGAGCAGTTCTTC CASSSIQGASYNEQFF
TRBD2 TRBJ2-1 . TRBV10-3 TGTGCCATCAGTGAGGGACTAGCGCAGTTCTTC CAISEGLAQFF